This T cell receptor beta chain was obtained from a study of early T cells in non-severe SARS-CoV-2 infection. Notes on the study in general: CD4 and private specificities were missed by VDJdb matching, which favored anti-spike CD8 responses.

TCRdb recomputed calls from the 5' RACE reads with MiXCR, one row per CDR3 protein. The sample has 75,000 to 80,000 distinct CDR3 sequences, 11% seen once. This clonotype has at least ten counts. The antigen remains unidentified. Trimming stripped 0 bases from V and 0 bases from J, with 0 bases between. The length of the CDR3 is 13 residues. CDR1 is LGHNA and CDR2 is YNFKEQ in the germline V gene. This specimen was whole blood, taken at baseline. This chain joins TRBV4-2 and TRBJ2-4; D is undetermined. The receptor's source is an adult who was a healthcare worker with PCR-confirmed SARS-CoV-2 infection or an uninfected control (not recorded which). CDR3 loop: CASSQEAKNIQYF. The DNA of the CDR3 is TGTGCCAGCAGCCAAGAAGCCAAAAACATTCAGTACTTC.